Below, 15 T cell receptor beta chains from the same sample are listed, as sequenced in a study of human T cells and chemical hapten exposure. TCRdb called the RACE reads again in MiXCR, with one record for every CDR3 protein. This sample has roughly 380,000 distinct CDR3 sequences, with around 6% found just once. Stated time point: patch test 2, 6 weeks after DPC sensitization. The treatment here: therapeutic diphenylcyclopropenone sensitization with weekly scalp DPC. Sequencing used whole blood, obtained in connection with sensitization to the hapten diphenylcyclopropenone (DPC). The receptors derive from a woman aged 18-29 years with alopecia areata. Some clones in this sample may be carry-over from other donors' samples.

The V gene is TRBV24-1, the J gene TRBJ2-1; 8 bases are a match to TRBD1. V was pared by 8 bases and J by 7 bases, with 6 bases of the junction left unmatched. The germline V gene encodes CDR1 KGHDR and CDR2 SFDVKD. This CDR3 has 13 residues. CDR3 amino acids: CATMQTGANEQFF. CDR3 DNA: TGTGCCACCATGCAGACAGGGGCGAATGAGCAGTTCTTC.

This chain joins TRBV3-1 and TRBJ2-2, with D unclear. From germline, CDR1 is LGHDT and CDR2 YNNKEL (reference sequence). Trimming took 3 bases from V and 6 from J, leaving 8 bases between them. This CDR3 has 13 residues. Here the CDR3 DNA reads TGTGCCAGCAGCCATATATCCCCCGGGGAGCTGTTTTTT. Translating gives CASSHISPGELFF. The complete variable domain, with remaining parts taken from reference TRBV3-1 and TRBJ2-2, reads DTAVSQTPKYLVTQMGNDKSIKCEQNLGHDTMYWYKQDSKKFLKIMFSYNNKELIINETVPNRFSPKSPDKAHLNLHINSLELGDSAVYFCASSHISPGELFFGEGSRLTVL.

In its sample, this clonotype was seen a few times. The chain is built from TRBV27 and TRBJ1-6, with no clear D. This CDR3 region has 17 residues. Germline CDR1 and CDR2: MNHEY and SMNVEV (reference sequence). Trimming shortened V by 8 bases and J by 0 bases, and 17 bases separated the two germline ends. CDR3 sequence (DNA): TGTGCCAGCTCAAGCAGCCGGCGGAGCTCCTATAATTCACCCCTCCACTTT. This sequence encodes CASSSSRRSSYNSPLHF.

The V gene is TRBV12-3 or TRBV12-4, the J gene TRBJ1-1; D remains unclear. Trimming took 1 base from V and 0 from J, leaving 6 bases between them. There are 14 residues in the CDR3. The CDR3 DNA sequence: TGTGCCAGCAGTTTAGGGCTAATGAACACTGAAGCTTTCTTT. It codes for CASSLGLMNTEAFF.

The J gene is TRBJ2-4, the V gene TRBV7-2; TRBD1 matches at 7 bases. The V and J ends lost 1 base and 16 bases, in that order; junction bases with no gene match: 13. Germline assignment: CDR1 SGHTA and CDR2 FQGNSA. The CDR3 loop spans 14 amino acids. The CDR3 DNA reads TGTGCCAGCAGCTTAGACGTCGTCGGGACAGCTCTCTACTTC. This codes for CASSLDVVGTALYF.

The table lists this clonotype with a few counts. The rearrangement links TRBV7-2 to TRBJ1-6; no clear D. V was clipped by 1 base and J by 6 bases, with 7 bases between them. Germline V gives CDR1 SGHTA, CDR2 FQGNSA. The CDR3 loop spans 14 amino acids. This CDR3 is CASSLGERNSPLHF. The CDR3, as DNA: TGTGCCAGCAGCTTAGGCGAGCGTAATTCACCCCTCCACTTT.

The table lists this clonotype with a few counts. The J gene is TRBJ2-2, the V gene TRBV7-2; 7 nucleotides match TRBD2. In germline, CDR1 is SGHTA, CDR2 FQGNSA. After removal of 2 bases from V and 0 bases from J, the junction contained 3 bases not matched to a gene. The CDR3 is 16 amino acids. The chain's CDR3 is CASSLYGGSNTGELFF. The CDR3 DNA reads TGTGCCAGCAGCTTATACGGGGGGTCGAACACCGGGGAGCTGTTTTTT.

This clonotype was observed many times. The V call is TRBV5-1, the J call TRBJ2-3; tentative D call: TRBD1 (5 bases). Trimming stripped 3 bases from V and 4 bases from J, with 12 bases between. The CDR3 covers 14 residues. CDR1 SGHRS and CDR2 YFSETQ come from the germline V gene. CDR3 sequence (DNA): TGCGCCAGCAGCTCTGAGACAGAGGCAGATACGCAGTATTTT. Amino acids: CASSSETEADTQYF.

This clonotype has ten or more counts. CDR3 loop: CASSQEEGFHTEAFF. The CDR3 region has the DNA TGCGCCAGCAGCCAAGAGGAGGGTTTTCACACTGAAGCTTTCTTT. The V and J genes are TRBV4-1 and TRBJ1-1; D gene ambiguous. The germline V gene has CDR1 MGHRA and CDR2 YSYEKL. The V end lost 0 bases, the J end lost 3 bases, and 11 bases lay between the germline ends. The CDR3 is made up of 15 amino acids.

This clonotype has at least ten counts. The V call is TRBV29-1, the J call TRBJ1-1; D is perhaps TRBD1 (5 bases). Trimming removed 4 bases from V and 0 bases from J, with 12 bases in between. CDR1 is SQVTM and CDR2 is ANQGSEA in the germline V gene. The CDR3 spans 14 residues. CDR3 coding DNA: TGCAGCGTTGGGGGCGGGACGGTGAACACTGAAGCTTTCTTT. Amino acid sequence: CSVGGGTVNTEAFF.

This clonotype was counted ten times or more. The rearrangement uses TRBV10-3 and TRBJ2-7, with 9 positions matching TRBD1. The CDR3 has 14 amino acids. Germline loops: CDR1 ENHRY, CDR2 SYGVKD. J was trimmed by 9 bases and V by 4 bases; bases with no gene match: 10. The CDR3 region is CAISGTGAALGQYF. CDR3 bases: TGTGCCATCAGTGGGACAGGGGCCGCCTTGGGGCAGTACTTC.

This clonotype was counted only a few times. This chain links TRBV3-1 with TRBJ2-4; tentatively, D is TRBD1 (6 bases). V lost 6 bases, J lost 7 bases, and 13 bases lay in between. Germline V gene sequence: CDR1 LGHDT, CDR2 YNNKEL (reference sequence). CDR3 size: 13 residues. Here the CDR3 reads CASRGALSNIQYF. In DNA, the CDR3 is TGTGCCAGCAGGGGGGCGCTTTCGAACATTCAGTACTTC.

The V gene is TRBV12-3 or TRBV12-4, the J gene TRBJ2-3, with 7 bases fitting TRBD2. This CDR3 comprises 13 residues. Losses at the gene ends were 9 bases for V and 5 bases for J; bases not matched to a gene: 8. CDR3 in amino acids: CASGEGLGDTQYF. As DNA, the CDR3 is TGTGCCAGTGGGGAGGGGCTGGGAGATACGCAGTATTTT.

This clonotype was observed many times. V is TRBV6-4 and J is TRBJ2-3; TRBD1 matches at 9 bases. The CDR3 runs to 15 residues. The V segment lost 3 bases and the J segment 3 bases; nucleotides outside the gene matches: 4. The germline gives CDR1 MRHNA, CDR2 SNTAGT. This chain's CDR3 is CASSERQGETDTQYF. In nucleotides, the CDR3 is TGTGCCAGCAGTGAACGACAGGGGGAAACAGATACGCAGTATTTT.

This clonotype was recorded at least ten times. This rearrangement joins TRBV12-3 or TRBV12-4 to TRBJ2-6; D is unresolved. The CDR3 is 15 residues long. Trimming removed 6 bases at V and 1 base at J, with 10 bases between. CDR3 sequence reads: CASRRGGSGANVLTF. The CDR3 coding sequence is TGTGCCAGCAGACGAGGTGGGTCTGGGGCCAACGTCCTGACTTTC.